The subject of this entry is one T cell receptor (beta chain). Its specificity is unknown. The length of the CDR3 is 15 residues. The ends were cut back, 0 bases at V and 0 bases at J, with 8 bases in the middle. Germline V gene sequence: CDR1 MNHNY, CDR2 SVGAGI (reference sequence). The data were taken from a study of shared clonotypes between healthy human individuals. About the research overall: Researchers assigned three CD4 naive, three CD4 memory, two CD8 naive and one CD8 memory plate to each donor. Study-wide findings and caveats: Naive subsets generally exceeded memory subsets in estimated richness. A limitation of the genetic and exposure-history diversity represented arose from few donors.

TCRdb keeps only in-frame clones here, not all; method: immunoSEQ multiplex PCR. Counted here are about 2.4 million clones, 85% to 95% occurring once; the ten biggest clones make up over 0.12%. Donation came from healthy HIV-negative adults that had no recent acute infections or vaccinations. The genes are TRBV6-6 and TRBJ1-2; tentatively, D is TRBD1 (5 bases). This receptor was identified in a man aged 18 to 30 in good health. Sequences were obtained from naive CD4+ T cells sorted from blood. This sample's subset: CD45RA+ positively selected. In nucleotides, the CDR3 is TGTGCCAGCAGTTACTCTGGGGGGTCTAACTATGGCTACACCTTC. Translating gives CASSYSGGSNYGYTF.